This T cell receptor beta chain was found in a study of blood T cells in healthy people across ages. Findings of the study overall: Diversity estimates from one million T cells were considered underestimates.

As concerns this clonotype: Antigen: not known.

After removal of 8 bases from V and 1 base from J, the junction contained 7 bases not matched to a gene. Per germline, CDR1 MNHEY and CDR2 SVGAGI. This CDR3 spans 15 amino acids. With a J-beta primer mix and a sample-barcoded 5' primer, a second PCR ran about 7 to 12 cycles. Each CDR3 protein is one row after TCRdb ran MiXCR on the 5' RACE reads. Here the sample spans under 2,000,000 distinct CDR3 sequences, about 49% being singletons. The J gene is TRBJ1-1, the V gene TRBV6-5, with 10 nucleotides matching TRBD1. Source material: blood. The sequence derives from a middle-aged woman in good health. The DNA of the CDR3 is TGTGCCAGCGCCGCAGACAGGGGGCCGAACACTGAAGCTTTCTTT. As protein: CASAADRGPNTEAFF.